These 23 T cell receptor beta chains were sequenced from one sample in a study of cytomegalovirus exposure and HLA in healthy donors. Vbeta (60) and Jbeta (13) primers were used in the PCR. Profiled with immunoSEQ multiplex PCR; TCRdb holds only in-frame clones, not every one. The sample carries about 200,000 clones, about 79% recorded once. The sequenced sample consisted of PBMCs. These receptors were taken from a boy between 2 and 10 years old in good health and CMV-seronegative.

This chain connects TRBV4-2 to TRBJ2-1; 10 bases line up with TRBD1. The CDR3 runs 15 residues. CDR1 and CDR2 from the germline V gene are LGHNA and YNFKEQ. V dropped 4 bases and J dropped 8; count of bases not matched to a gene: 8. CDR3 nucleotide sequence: TGTGCCAGCAGCCTGACAGGGGGCCTTCGGGATGAGCAGTTCTTC. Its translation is CASSLTGGLRDEQFF.

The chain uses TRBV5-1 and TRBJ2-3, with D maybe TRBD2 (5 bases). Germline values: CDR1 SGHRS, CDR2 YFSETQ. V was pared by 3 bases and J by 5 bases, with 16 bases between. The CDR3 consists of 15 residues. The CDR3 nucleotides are TGCGCCAGCAGCTCGTATTACACTAGGCAAGATACGCAGTATTTT. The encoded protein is CASSSYYTRQDTQYF.

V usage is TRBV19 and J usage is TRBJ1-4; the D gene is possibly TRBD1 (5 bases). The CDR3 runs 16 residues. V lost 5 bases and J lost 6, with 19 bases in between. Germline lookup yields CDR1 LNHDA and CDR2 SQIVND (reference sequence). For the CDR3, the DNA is TGTGCCAGTAGTCCCTACAGGACGAGGTGGGATGAAAAACTGTTTTTT. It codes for CASSPYRTRWDEKLFF.

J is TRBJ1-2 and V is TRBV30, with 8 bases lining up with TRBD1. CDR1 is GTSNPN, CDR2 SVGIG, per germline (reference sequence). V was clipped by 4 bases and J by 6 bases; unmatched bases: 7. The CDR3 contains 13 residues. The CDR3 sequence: CAWTLDRGHGYTF. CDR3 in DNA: TGTGCCTGGACCCTCGACAGGGGTCATGGCTACACCTTC.

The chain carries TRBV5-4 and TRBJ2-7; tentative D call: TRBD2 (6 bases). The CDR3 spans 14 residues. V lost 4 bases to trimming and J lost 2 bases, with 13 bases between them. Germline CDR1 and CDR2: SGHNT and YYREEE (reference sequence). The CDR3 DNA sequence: TGTGCCAGCAGCGGGGGACTCGACACCTACGAGCAGTACTTC. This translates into CASSGGLDTYEQYF.

The DNA of the CDR3 is TGTGCCAGCAGTGTATTAAGCTCTACCTACGAGCAGTACTTC. Its protein product is CASSVLSSTYEQYF. This chain connects TRBV6-1 to TRBJ2-7; D gene uncertain. The CDR3 is 14 residues long. V lost 4 bases and J lost 2, with 12 bases in between. Germline CDR1 and CDR2: MNHNS and SASEGT.

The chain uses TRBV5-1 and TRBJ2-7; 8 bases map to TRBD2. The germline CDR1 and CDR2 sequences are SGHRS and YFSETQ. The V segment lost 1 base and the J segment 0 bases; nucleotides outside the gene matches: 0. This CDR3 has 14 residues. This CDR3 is CASSLSGGSYEQYF. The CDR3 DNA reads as TGCGCCAGCAGCTTGAGCGGGGGCTCCTACGAGCAGTACTTC.

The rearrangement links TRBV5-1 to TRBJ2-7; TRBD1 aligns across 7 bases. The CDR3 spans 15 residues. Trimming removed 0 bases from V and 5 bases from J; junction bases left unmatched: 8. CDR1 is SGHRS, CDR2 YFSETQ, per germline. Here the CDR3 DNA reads TGCGCCAGCAGCTTGGCCGTCCAGGGGGTCCACGAGCAGTACTTC. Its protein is CASSLAVQGVHEQYF.

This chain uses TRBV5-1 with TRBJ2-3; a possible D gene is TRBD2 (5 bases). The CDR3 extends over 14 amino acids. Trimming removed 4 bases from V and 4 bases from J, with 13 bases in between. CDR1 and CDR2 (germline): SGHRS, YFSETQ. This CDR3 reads CASSIGLPPDTQYF. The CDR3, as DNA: TGCGCCAGCAGCATCGGACTTCCCCCAGATACGCAGTATTTT.

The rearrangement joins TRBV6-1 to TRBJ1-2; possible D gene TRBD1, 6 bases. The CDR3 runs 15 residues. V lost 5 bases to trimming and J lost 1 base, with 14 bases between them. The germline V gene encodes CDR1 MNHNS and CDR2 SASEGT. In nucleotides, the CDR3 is TGTGCCAGCAGTACCCGAGAGGGGGTTAACTATGGCTACACCTTC. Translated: CASSTREGVNYGYTF.

The CDR3 loop reads CASSINRVADEQFF. The CDR3 coding sequence is TGTGCCAGTAGTATTAACAGGGTAGCCGATGAGCAGTTCTTC. The V gene is TRBV19, the J gene TRBJ2-1; D might be TRBD1 (6 bases). This CDR3 has 14 residues. Germline CDR1 and CDR2: LNHDA and SQIVND (reference sequence). V dropped 3 bases and J dropped 8 bases, with 14 bases sitting between them.

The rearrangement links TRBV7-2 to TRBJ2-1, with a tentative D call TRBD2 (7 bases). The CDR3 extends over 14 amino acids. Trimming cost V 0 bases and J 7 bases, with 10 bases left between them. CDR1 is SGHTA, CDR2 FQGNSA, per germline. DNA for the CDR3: TGTGCCAGCAGCTTAGCGGGGGGGCAAAATGAGCAGTTCTTC. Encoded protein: CASSLAGGQNEQFF.

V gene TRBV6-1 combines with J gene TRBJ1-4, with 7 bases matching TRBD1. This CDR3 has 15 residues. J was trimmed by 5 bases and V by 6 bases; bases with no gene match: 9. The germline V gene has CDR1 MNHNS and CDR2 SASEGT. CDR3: CASSEPGTENEKLFF. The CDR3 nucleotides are TGTGCCAGCAGCGAACCCGGGACAGAAAATGAAAAACTGTTTTTT.

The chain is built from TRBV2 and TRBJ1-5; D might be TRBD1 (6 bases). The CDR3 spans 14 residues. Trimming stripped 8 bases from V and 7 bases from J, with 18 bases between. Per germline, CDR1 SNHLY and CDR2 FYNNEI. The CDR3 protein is CASGLGGAGQPQHF. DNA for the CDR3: TGTGCCAGCGGGCTAGGGGGGGCAGGACAGCCCCAGCATTTT.

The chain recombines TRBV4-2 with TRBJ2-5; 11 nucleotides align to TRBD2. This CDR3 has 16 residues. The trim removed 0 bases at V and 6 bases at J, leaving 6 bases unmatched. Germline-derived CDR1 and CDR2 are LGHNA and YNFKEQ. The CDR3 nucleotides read TGTGCCAGCAGCCAAGAGGGACTAGCGGTCGGAAAGACCCAGTACTTC. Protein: CASSQEGLAVGKTQYF.

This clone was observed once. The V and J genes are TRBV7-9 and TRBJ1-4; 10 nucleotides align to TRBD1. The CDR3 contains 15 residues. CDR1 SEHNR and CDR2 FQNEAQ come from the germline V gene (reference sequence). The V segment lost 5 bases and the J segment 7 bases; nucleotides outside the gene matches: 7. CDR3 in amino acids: CASSVGQGGGEKLFF. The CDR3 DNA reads TGTGCCAGCAGCGTCGGACAGGGGGGAGGTGAAAAACTGTTTTTT.

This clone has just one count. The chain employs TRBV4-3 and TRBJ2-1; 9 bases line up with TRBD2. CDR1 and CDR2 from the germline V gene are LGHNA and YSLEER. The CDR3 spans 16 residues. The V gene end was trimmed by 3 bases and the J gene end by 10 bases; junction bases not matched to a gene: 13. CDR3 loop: CASSHGPLAGQTEQFF. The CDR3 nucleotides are TGCGCCAGCAGCCACGGACCTCTAGCGGGGCAGACCGAGCAGTTCTTC.

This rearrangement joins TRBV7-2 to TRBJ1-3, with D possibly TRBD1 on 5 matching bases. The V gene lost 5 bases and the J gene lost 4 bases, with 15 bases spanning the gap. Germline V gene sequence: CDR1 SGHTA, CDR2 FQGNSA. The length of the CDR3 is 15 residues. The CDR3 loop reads CASSLRGAPGNTIYF. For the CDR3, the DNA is TGTGCCAGCAGCCTGCGCGGGGCACCGGGAAACACCATATATTTT.

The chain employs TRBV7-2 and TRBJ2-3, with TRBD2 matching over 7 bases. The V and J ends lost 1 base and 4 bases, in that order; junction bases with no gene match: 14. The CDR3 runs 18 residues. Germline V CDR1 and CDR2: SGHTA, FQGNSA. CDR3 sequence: CASSLGWGGGGGADTQYF. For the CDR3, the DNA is TGTGCCAGCAGCTTAGGGTGGGGTGGGGGGGGAGGCGCAGATACGCAGTATTTT. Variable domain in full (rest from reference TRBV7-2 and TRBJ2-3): GAGVSQSPSNKVTEKGKDVELRCDPISGHTALYWYRQSLGQGLEFLIYFQGNSAPDKSGLPSDRFSAERTGGSVSTLTIQRTQQEDSAVYLCASSLGWGGGGGADTQYFGPGTRLTVL.

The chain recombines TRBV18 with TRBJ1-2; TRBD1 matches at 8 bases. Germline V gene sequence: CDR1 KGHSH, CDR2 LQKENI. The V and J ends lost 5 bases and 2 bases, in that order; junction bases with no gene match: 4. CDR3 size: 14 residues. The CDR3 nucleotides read TGTGCCAGCTCAAGGACAGGGACGAACTATGGCTACACCTTC. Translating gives CASSRTGTNYGYTF.

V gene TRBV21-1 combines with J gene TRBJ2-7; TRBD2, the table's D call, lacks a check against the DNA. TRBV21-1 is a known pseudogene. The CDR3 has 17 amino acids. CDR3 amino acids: CASSNVSWGRGEGEQYF. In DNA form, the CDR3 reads TGTGCCAGCAGCAATGTGTCTTGGGGCCGGGGGGAAGGTGAGCAGTACTTC.

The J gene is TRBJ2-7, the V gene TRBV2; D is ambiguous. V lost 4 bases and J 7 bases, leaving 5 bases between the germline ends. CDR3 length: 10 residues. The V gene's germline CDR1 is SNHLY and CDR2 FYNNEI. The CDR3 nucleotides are TGTGCCAGCAGTGGGGCGGAGCAGTACTTC. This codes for CASSGAEQYF.

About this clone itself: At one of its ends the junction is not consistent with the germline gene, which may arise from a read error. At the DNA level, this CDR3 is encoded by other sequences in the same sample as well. This CDR3 reads CASSQDWRQGEKTYEQYF. In DNA, the CDR3 is TGTGCCAGCAGCCAAGATTGGCGACAGGGGGAGAAGACCTACGAGCAGTACTTT. This chain links TRBV4-2 with TRBJ2-7; 9 bases are shared with TRBD1. CDR1 is LGHNA, CDR2 YNFKEQ, per germline. CDR3 length: 18 residues.